This record concerns one TCR beta chain sequence. A read error may be the cause here, since a much bigger clone is one base away. The entry originates in a study of T cells in Graves' hyperthyroidism and ophthalmopathy. Background on the study: Peripheral blood specimens were obtained at initial diagnosis, prior to any treatment.

Amplification of TCR beta CDR3 regions used RNA as the template. Primed by the HTBI set, a first-round RT-PCR was run on the TCR CDR3. In TCRdb, the multiplex PCR reads were re-called with MiXCR into one record per CDR3 protein. This sample has around 200,000 distinct CDR3 sequences, with approximately 20% found just once. The V gene lost 3 bases and the J gene lost 1 base, with 9 bases spanning the gap. The CDR3 extends over 14 amino acids. Patients between 18 and 65 years old had hyperthyroidism, newly diagnosed and lasting under 2 months. Orbital computed tomography, thyroid ultrasound, serum thyroxine and TRAb, and clinical symptoms together informed the diagnoses.

Sequenced: blood. The chain employs TRBV12-3 or TRBV12-4 and TRBJ1-1; a weak D match, TRBD1 (6 bases). The sequence was obtained from a man aged 35 to 55 with Graves' hyperthyroidism. CDR3 residues: CASSFQGTNTEAFF. DNA of the CDR3: TGTGCCAGCAGTTTTCAGGGGACGAACACTGAAGCTTTCTTT.